The 27 T cell receptor beta chains in this list originate from one sample, sequenced in a study of blood T cells in healthy people across ages. Then a second PCR, running roughly 7 to 11 cycles, was carried out with a sample-barcoded 5' primer and a J-beta primer mix. Each CDR3 protein gets one entry after TCRdb re-called the 5' RACE reads with MiXCR. The data show 750,000 to 850,000 distinct CDR3 sequences, roughly 25% seen once. The data were also submitted as part of a second study, on T cells of mothers and their children.

Sample: blood. Every receptor here comes from a boy younger than 18 in good health.

The table lists this clonotype with a few counts. The junction departs from the called germline gene at one end, perhaps through a read error. This chain connects TRBV5-1 to TRBJ1-1; TRBD1 aligns across 7 bases. The CDR3 has 13 amino acids. Looked up from germline, CDR1 is SGHRS and CDR2 is YFSETQ. The CDR3 protein is CASSLATGTEALF. The CDR3 DNA is TGCGCCAGCAGCTTAGCTACCGGGACAGAAGCTCTCTTT.

In this sample, this clonotype turned up once. CDR3 DNA sequence: TGCAGCGTTGACTGGCCTAGCGGGAGGTGGGAGCAGTTCTTC. Its protein is CSVDWPSGRWEQFF. This chain connects TRBV29-1 to TRBJ2-7; 11 bases map to TRBD2. The J call may be in error: the DNA end matches TRBJ2-1 better. Germline lookup yields CDR1 SQVTM and CDR2 ANQGSEA. The CDR3 extends over 14 amino acids.

This clonotype appeared a few times. The gene calls are TRBV11-1 and TRBJ2-1, with D unresolved. The V gene's germline CDR1 is SGHAT and CDR2 FQDESV (reference sequence). V lost 6 bases and J 0 bases, leaving 15 bases between the germline ends. This CDR3 contains 16 residues. The CDR3 sequence: CASSLGVESSYNEQFF. CDR3 DNA sequence: TGTGCCAGCAGTCTAGGAGTGGAGAGCTCCTACAATGAGCAGTTCTTC.

This clonotype was recorded many times. The gene calls are TRBV24-1 and TRBJ2-1; 10 bases are a match to TRBD1. TRBJ2-5 explains the end of the DNA better; the J call may be wrong. The CDR3 consists of 15 residues. Looked up from germline, CDR1 is KGHDR and CDR2 is SFDVKD. CDR3 sequence (DNA): TGTGCCACCAGTGACCTGACAGGGGGCGGGGAGACCCAGTACTTC. Protein product: CATSDLTGGGETQYF.

This sequence joins TRBV11-2 and TRBJ1-4; 8 bases line up with TRBD1. CDR1 is SGHAT and CDR2 is FQNNGV in the germline V gene. V was pared by 1 base and J by 4 bases, with 2 bases of the junction left unmatched. The CDR3 extends over 15 amino acids. CDR3 DNA sequence: TGTGCCAGCAGCTTAGGGACAGGGAATAATGAAAAACTGTTTTTT. This encodes CASSLGTGNNEKLFF.

The V call is TRBV7-2, the J call TRBJ1-1; tentative D call: TRBD1 (5 bases). V was trimmed by 1 base and J by 7 bases, leaving 10 bases between them. The germline V gene encodes CDR1 SGHTA and CDR2 FQGNSA. CDR3 length equals 13 residues. CDR3 in amino acids: CASSLVAGGEAFF. CDR3 bases: TGTGCCAGCAGCTTAGTGGCCGGGGGTGAAGCTTTCTTT.

This clonotype was seen once. The V gene is TRBV5-6, the J gene TRBJ1-2, with D possibly matching TRBD1 (5 bases). Germline CDR1 is SGHDT and CDR2 is YYEEEE. The length of the CDR3 is 14 residues. V lost 3 bases, J lost 5 bases, and 14 bases lay in between. The DNA of the CDR3 is TGTGCCAGCAGCTACAACGGACACTCATATGGCTACACCTTC. Its translation is CASSYNGHSYGYTF.

The CDR3 is CASSSRDWGAGTDTQYF. The CDR3 region has the DNA TGCGCCAGCAGCTCCCGGGACTGGGGAGCGGGCACAGATACGCAGTATTTT. This chain uses TRBV4-3 with TRBJ2-3; perhaps TRBD2 as D (6 bases). V was trimmed by 5 bases and J by 1 base, leaving 19 bases between them. Per the germline V gene, CDR1 is LGHNA and CDR2 is YSLEER. The CDR3 length is 17 residues.

This clonotype has just a few counts. The rearrangement joins TRBV7-9 to TRBJ2-7; D is perhaps TRBD1 (6 bases). V was pared by 4 bases and J by 5 bases, with 9 bases between. Germline CDR1 is SEHNR and CDR2 is FQNEAQ (reference sequence). This CDR3 has 12 amino acids. CDR3 in DNA: TGTGCCAGCAGCTCACAGGGCCACGAGCAGTACTTC. Protein: CASSSQGHEQYF. Supplemented by reference TRBV7-9 and TRBJ2-7, the full variable domain reads DTGVSQNPRHKITKRGQNVTFRCDPISEHNRLYWYRQTLGQGPEFLTYFQNEAQLEKSRLLSDRFSAERPKGSFSTLEIQRTEQGDSAMYLCASSSQGHEQYFGPGTRLTVT.

The chain employs TRBV7-9 and TRBJ2-4; TRBD1 matches at 10 bases. This CDR3 region has 15 residues. Trimming removed 5 bases from V and 5 bases from J; junction bases left unmatched: 6. In germline, CDR1 is SEHNR, CDR2 FQNEAQ (reference sequence). CDR3 sequence: CASSPYGTGENIQYF. The DNA of the CDR3 is TGTGCCAGCAGCCCCTACGGGACAGGGGAAAACATTCAGTACTTC.

The gene calls are TRBV7-2 and TRBJ2-1; 14 bases match TRBD2. CDR1 and CDR2 from the germline V gene are SGHTA and FQGNSA. This CDR3 has 15 amino acids. The J segment lost 8 bases and the V segment lost 7 bases, leaving 7 bases of the junction unmatched. The CDR3 sequence: CASNLGLAGVYEQFF. CDR3 nucleotides: TGTGCCAGCAACTTGGGACTAGCGGGAGTATATGAGCAGTTCTTC.

The chain is built from TRBV20-1 and TRBJ2-5; D is possibly TRBD1 or TRBD2 (5 bases each). Between the trimmed V and J ends, which lost 5 bases and 1 base, there was a span of 11 bases. Germline V gene lookup returns CDR1 DFQATT and CDR2 SNEGSKA (reference sequence). There are 13 residues in the CDR3. The CDR3 DNA is TGCAGTGCTTTGGGACGGACCCAAGAGACCCAGTACTTC. Translating it yields CSALGRTQETQYF.

The chain employs TRBV11-2 and TRBJ2-7; 11 bases are shared with TRBD2. V gave up 7 bases and J gave up 4 bases; unmatched junction bases: 6. Germline-derived CDR1 and CDR2 are SGHAT and FQNNGV. The CDR3 spans 14 residues. The CDR3 DNA reads TGTGCCAGCAAGGGTACTAGCGGGGGTTACGAGCAGTACTTC. Amino acid sequence: CASKGTSGGYEQYF.

The genes are TRBV7-6 and TRBJ2-6; no reliable D call. CDR3 length: 15 residues. V shed 5 bases and J shed 1 base, with 9 bases lying between them. Germline assignment: CDR1 SGHVS and CDR2 FNYEAQ. The CDR3 sequence: CASSDTMSGANVLTF. The DNA of the CDR3 is TGTGCCAGCAGCGACACTATGTCTGGGGCCAACGTCCTGACTTTC. Drawing the rest from reference TRBV7-6 and TRBJ2-6, the complete variable domain is GAGVSQSPRYKVTKRGQDVALRCDPISGHVSLYWYRQALGQGPEFLTYFNYEAQQDKSGLPNDRFSAERPEGSISTLTIQRTEQRDSAMYRCASSDTMSGANVLTFGAGSRLTVL.

This clonotype was seen a few times. J is TRBJ1-2 and V is TRBV12-3 or TRBV12-4; unclear D gene. The V and J ends lost 6 bases and 4 bases respectively, with 12 bases between them. The CDR3 is 13 residues long. The DNA for the CDR3 is TGTGCCAGCAGATATGGACGGGGCTATGGCTACACCTTC. Protein sequence: CASRYGRGYGYTF.

This clonotype was picked up a small number of times. This chain joins TRBV10-3 and TRBJ2-1; TRBD2 might be the D (6 bases). From germline, CDR1 is ENHRY and CDR2 SYGVKD. This CDR3 region has 13 residues. Trimming left V 2 bases short and J 9 bases short, with 11 bases between. The CDR3 loop reads CAISEVGGSEQFF. The CDR3 DNA follows: TGTGCCATCAGTGAGGTGGGGGGAAGTGAGCAGTTCTTC.

The gene calls are TRBV21-1 and TRBJ2-6. TRBV21-1 is deemed a pseudogene. This CDR3 has 14 amino acids. CDR3 in DNA: TGTGCCAGCAGCAAACGGGCTGGGGCCAACGTCCTGACTTTC. Translated, it gives CASSKRAGANVLTF.

The chain carries TRBV7-6 and TRBJ2-5; 9 nucleotides align to TRBD2. Germline V lookup: CDR1 SGHVS, CDR2 FNYEAQ. The J segment lost 5 bases and the V segment lost 5 bases, leaving 12 bases of the junction unmatched. The CDR3 sequence is 16 residues long. The CDR3 coding sequence is TGTGCCAGCAGCCACTCCAAAGGACTAGCGAAGGAGACCCAGTACTTC. Amino acids: CASSHSKGLAKETQYF.

The table lists this clonotype with a few counts. The chain joins TRBV7-2 to TRBJ2-3; 9 bases fit TRBD2. Looked up from germline, CDR1 is SGHTA and CDR2 is FQGNSA. J was trimmed by 2 bases and V by 3 bases; bases with no gene match: 15. This CDR3 has 19 residues. The CDR3 reads CASSLTRTSVSLDTDTQYF. The CDR3 DNA reads as TGTGCCAGCAGCTTGACTCGGACTAGCGTGAGCCTAGACACAGATACGCAGTATTTT.

This clonotype was found a few times. The V gene is TRBV7-8, the J gene TRBJ2-4, with 9 bases that match TRBD1. V was pared by 0 bases and J by 0 bases, with 12 bases of the junction left unmatched. Germline CDR1 SGHVS, CDR2 FQNEAQ. The CDR3 contains 20 residues. The CDR3 is CASSLAGTGRGVLAKNIQYF. Here the CDR3 DNA reads TGTGCCAGCAGCTTAGCCGGGACAGGGCGAGGTGTTCTAGCCAAAAACATTCAGTACTTC.

This clonotype was recorded many times. The CDR3 loop is CASHSGTGKSNEQFF. The CDR3 coding sequence is TGTGCCAGCCATTCCGGGACAGGGAAAAGCAATGAGCAGTTCTTC. The V gene is TRBV2, the J gene TRBJ2-1; 9 bases fit TRBD1. This CDR3 is 15 amino acids long. Germline loops: CDR1 SNHLY, CDR2 FYNNEI. J lost 6 bases, V lost 8 bases, and 11 bases had no gene match.

The rearrangement uses TRBV24-1 and TRBJ2-1; the match to TRBD2 covers 14 bases. V lost 2 bases to trimming and J lost 7 bases; unmatched junction nucleotides: 6. Germline V CDR1 and CDR2: KGHDR, SFDVKD. This CDR3 contains 17 residues. CDR3 protein: CATSDSSGTSGSNEQFF. Here the CDR3 DNA reads TGTGCCACCAGTGATTCAAGCGGGACTAGCGGGAGTAATGAGCAGTTCTTC.

This clonotype was picked up a small number of times. The J gene is TRBJ2-3, the V gene TRBV7-6, with D perhaps TRBD2 (6 bases). V lost 4 bases and J 3 bases, leaving 20 bases between the germline ends. This CDR3 is built from 17 residues. Germline V gives CDR1 SGHVS, CDR2 FNYEAQ. The CDR3 protein is CASSSSEGRHYTDTQYF. The CDR3 DNA is TGTGCCAGCAGCTCATCCGAGGGGAGGCATTATACAGATACGCAGTATTTT.

In DNA, the CDR3 is TGTGCCAGCAGGACACCCTCTGGAAACACCATATATTTT. Protein sequence: CASRTPSGNTIYF. The gene calls are TRBV6-5 and TRBJ1-3; D call uncertain. CDR3 size: 13 residues. Deletions cut 6 bases from V and 0 bases from J, with 6 bases between. Germline CDR1 and CDR2: MNHEY and SVGAGI.

This rearrangement joins TRBV28 to TRBJ2-7; 8 bases map to TRBD2. After removal of 6 bases from V and 5 bases from J, the junction contained 12 bases not matched to a gene. CDR3 size: 15 residues. Germline CDR1 reads MDHEN; CDR2 reads SYDVKM. CDR3 protein: CASRPGGGIPHEQYF. DNA of the CDR3: TGTGCCAGCAGACCCGGCGGGGGGATCCCCCACGAGCAGTACTTC.

The CDR3 is CSARVSGLALNTDTQYF. As DNA, the CDR3 is TGCAGTGCTAGAGTTTCGGGACTAGCGTTGAACACAGATACGCAGTATTTT. The chain links TRBV20-1 to TRBJ2-3, with 10 bases identical to TRBD2. J was trimmed by 2 bases and V by 1 base; bases with no gene match: 9. The CDR3 is made up of 17 amino acids. Germline CDR1 and CDR2: DFQATT and SNEGSKA (reference sequence).

This clonotype was recorded a few times. The rearrangement links TRBV12-3 or TRBV12-4 to TRBJ1-3, with unresolved D. V was shortened by 3 bases and J by 0 bases, with 9 bases between the two germline ends. The CDR3 contains 15 residues. The CDR3 DNA reads as TGTGCCAGCAGTTTTGAAGCGGTCTCTGGAAACACCATATATTTT. Translation: CASSFEAVSGNTIYF.